This TCR beta chain was recorded in a study of early T cells in non-severe SARS-CoV-2 infection. Individual cDNA molecules received unique molecular identifiers during library preparation. Via MiXCR, TCRdb re-called the 5' RACE reads, giving one row per CDR3 protein. The table lists tens of thousands of distinct CDR3 sequences, more than 13% of them singletons, with around 6% in the top ten. CDR1 and CDR2 from the germline V gene are MNHEY and SVGAGI. The CDR3 is made up of 14 amino acids. Trimming stripped 4 bases from V and 1 base from J, with 7 bases between. In this sample, this clonotype turned up a few times.

The material sequenced was whole blood. The rearrangement joins TRBV6-5 to TRBJ2-2, with D maybe TRBD2 (6 bases). The clonotype comes from an adult who was a healthcare worker with PCR-confirmed SARS-CoV-2 infection or an uninfected control (not recorded which). Here the CDR3 reads CASSWRENTGELFF. The CDR3 nucleotides are TGTGCCAGCAGTTGGCGGGAGAACACCGGGGAGCTGTTTTTT.